The 6 T cell receptor beta chains below all came from one sample that was sequenced in a study of T cell responses to AZD1222 COVID-19 vaccine. Repertoires were generated with immunoSEQ multiplex PCR, while TCRdb's copy carries only in-frame clones and drops some. This table has around 150,000 clones, approximately 90% appearing once. Sequencing was performed on peripheral blood, taken on day 0 of AZD1222 vaccination. Receptor source: an adult in good health.

V and J are TRBV19 and TRBJ1-1; tentative D call: TRBD1 (5 bases). Germline CDR1 is LNHDA and CDR2 is SQIVND (reference sequence). V shed 5 bases and J shed 2 bases, with 9 bases lying between them. The CDR3 consists of 13 residues. The CDR3 here is CASSARANTEAFF. The CDR3 DNA sequence: TGTGCCAGTAGTGCCAGGGCAAACACTGAAGCTTTCTTT.

The rearrangement uses TRBV5-6 and TRBJ2-1; TRBD2 might be the D (6 bases). Germline V gene sequence: CDR1 SGHDT, CDR2 YYEEEE. V was trimmed by 3 bases and J by 6 bases, leaving 13 bases between them. The CDR3 contains 14 residues. DNA for the CDR3: TGTGCCAGCAGCTCCTCCGGGGGAGCCAATGAGCAGTTCTTC. Translated: CASSSSGGANEQFF.

The chain couples TRBV7-8 to TRBJ2-1; 10 bases line up with TRBD2. Trimming at V came to 5 bases and at J to 1 base, leaving 8 bases not matched to a gene. Germline-derived CDR1 and CDR2 are SGHVS and FQNEAQ. CDR3 size: 17 residues. CDR3 protein: CASSQAVAGGSYNEQFF. CDR3 DNA: TGTGCCAGCAGCCAGGCCGTAGCGGGGGGTTCCTACAATGAGCAGTTCTTC.

This rearrangement joins TRBV27 to TRBJ1-5; D remains ambiguous. The germline gives CDR1 MNHEY, CDR2 SMNVEV (reference sequence). There are 14 residues in the CDR3. The germline V and J ends were trimmed by 5 bases and 6 bases, with 14 bases remaining between them. The CDR3 reads CASSQVYGGQPQHF. The CDR3 bases are TGTGCCAGCAGTCAGGTCTACGGAGGTCAGCCCCAGCATTTT.

The CDR3 sequence is CASSRPGQNYEQYF. Here the CDR3 DNA reads TGTGCCAGCAGCCGTCCCGGGCAGAACTACGAGCAGTACTTC. The chain has TRBV7-9 and TRBJ2-7; D is ambiguous. The CDR3 totals 14 residues. Trimming took off 5 bases at V and 3 bases at J, with 14 bases between the two ends. Germline V gene lookup returns CDR1 SEHNR and CDR2 FQNEAQ (reference sequence).

The chain uses TRBV27 and TRBJ1-5; D uncertain. V lost 2 bases, J lost 1 base, and 6 bases lay in between. Germline lookup yields CDR1 MNHEY and CDR2 SMNVEV (reference sequence). This CDR3 is 14 amino acids long. Here the CDR3 DNA reads TGTGCCAGCAGTTTAATCGCCAGCAATCAGCCCCAGCATTTT. Its protein product is CASSLIASNQPQHF.